This is a list of T cell receptor beta chains from one sample in a study of T cells in Graves' hyperthyroidism and ophthalmopathy. MiXCR, applied by TCRdb to the multiplex PCR reads, yields one record per CDR3 protein. The sample consists of 300,000 to 450,000 distinct CDR3 sequences, 15% to 19% of them appearing once. The sequencing sample was made of blood. These receptors were collected from a woman aged 18-29 years with Graves' hyperthyroidism that later progressed to Graves' ophthalmopathy. The CDR3 runs from the conserved cysteine through the conserved F or W. The D gene is left open where the match is weak. Size tells how often a clone was seen (once, few, many) or the class of an expanded clone, and some rows leave it out.

cdr3_nt	cdr3_aa	clone_size	v_call	d_call	j_call
TGCGCCAGCAGCCATACGGACAGCCTACAAGAGACCCAGTACTTC	CASSHTDSLQETQYF	many	TRBV4-3	-	TRBJ2-5
TGCAGTGCTAGCGAATTACAGGGGGTTGGGGAATACGAGCAGTACTTC	CSASELQGVGEYEQYF	few	TRBV20-1	TRBD1	TRBJ2-7
TGTGCCAGCAGTTTATCCAAGATCTATGGCTACACCTTC	CASSLSKIYGYTF	many	TRBV28	-	TRBJ1-2
TGTGCCAGCAGCTTAGAGCCCCGCAGACAGGGACAAGAGACCCAGTACTTC	CASSLEPRRQGQETQYF	few	TRBV7-2	TRBD1	TRBJ2-5
TGTGCCAGCAGTTTGTACAGGGGTGAAGACAATGAGCAGTTCTTC	CASSLYRGEDNEQFF	many	TRBV12-3/TRBV12-4	TRBD1	TRBJ2-1
TGTGCCAGCAGTCGGACAGGGAACCCCAAAAACATTCAGTACTTC	CASSRTGNPKNIQYF	many	TRBV28	TRBD1	TRBJ2-4
TGTGCCAGCAGTCCACCGGGGGTAGGGGGATCTGGCACAGATACGCAGTATTTT	CASSPPGVGGSGTDTQYF	-	TRBV28	-	TRBJ2-3
TGTGCCTGGAGTGTACGCGGGAGAAGGACCGGGGAGCTGTTTTTT	CAWSVRGRRTGELFF	-	TRBV30	TRBD2	TRBJ2-2
TGTGCCAGCAGCGTAGCTGCTAGCGGGAGCTACGAGCAGTACTTC	CASSVAASGSYEQYF	few	TRBV9	TRBD2	TRBJ2-7
TGCAGTGGAAGGGGTACTAACACCGGGGAGCTGTTTTTT	CSGRGTNTGELFF	many	TRBV20-1	-	TRBJ2-2
TGTGCCAGCAGTCCACTGACTCTTCCGATGAACTATGGCTACACCTTC	CASSPLTLPMNYGYTF	many	TRBV28	-	TRBJ1-2
TGCAGTGCTAGTAGCGGGAGGTACAATGAGCAGTTCTTC	CSASSGRYNEQFF	many	TRBV20-1	TRBD2	TRBJ2-1
TGTGCCAGCAGCGTAGGCGGTGGAGGTGGTAATACGCAGTATTTT	CASSVGGGGGNTQYF	-	TRBV9	-	TRBJ2-3
TGTGCCAGCAGCTTCCGGAGTCAGGGGCAAGCTTTCTTT	CASSFRSQGQAFF	-	TRBV7-9	-	TRBJ1-1
TGTGCCAGCAGCTTATTCCGGACAGCCCAACAGTACTTC	CASSLFRTAQQYF	-	TRBV11-2	-	TRBJ2-4
TGTGCCAGCAGCCTCAGGTCGGGTAGAACAGATACGCAGTATTTT	CASSLRSGRTDTQYF	many	TRBV5-6	-	TRBJ2-3
TGTGCCAGCAGTTTATCCGAGGGGACAGGAACAGATACGCAGTATTTT	CASSLSEGTGTDTQYF	many	TRBV28	TRBD1	TRBJ2-3
TGTGCCAGTAGTATGGCCCTTTTCAATGAGCAGTTCTTC	CASSMALFNEQFF	-	TRBV19	-	TRBJ2-1
TGTGCCAGCAGCGCCAAAACCGGGACTGGATCCTACGAGCAGTACTTC	CASSAKTGTGSYEQYF	-	TRBV7-8	-	TRBJ2-7
TGTGCCAGCAGGCAGGGTAGCAATCAGCCCCAGCATTTT	CASRQGSNQPQHF	many	TRBV27	-	TRBJ1-5
TGTGCCAGCGGAGCCCGGGAGATGGGAAACACCATATATTTT	CASGAREMGNTIYF	few	TRBV6-1	-	TRBJ1-3
TGCAGTGCTAGAGCGGGAGAGTATGGGGAGCTGTTTTTT	CSARAGEYGELFF	-	TRBV20-1	-	TRBJ2-2
TGTGCCAGCTCACGAACAGCCTTGAGCTCCTACGAGCAGTACTTC	CASSRTALSSYEQYF	many	TRBV18	-	TRBJ2-7
TGTGCCATCAGTGAGCCGCGTTGGCAGGGCGGCACAGATACGCAGTATTTT	CAISEPRWQGGTDTQYF	-	TRBV10-3	-	TRBJ2-3
TGTGCCAGCAGTGAGCAGAGTAACCCCCCAGATACGCAGTATTTT	CASSEQSNPPDTQYF	many	TRBV2	-	TRBJ2-3
TGTGCCAGCAATCCCGGGACTACATCCTACAATGAGCAGTTCTTC	CASNPGTTSYNEQFF	-	TRBV14	TRBD2	TRBJ2-1
TGTGCCACCAGCAGAGCAACTAGCGGATGGGTCGGTGAGCAGTTCTTC	CATSRATSGWVGEQFF	many	TRBV15	TRBD2	TRBJ2-1
TGTGCCAGTAGTATAACTAGCGGGAGGACCAGGGAGACCCAGTACTTC	CASSITSGRTRETQYF	few	TRBV19	TRBD2	TRBJ2-5
TGTGCCAGCAGCCGAGGGGGGACACTTAGCAATCAGCCCCAGCATTTT	CASSRGGTLSNQPQHF	-	TRBV6-1	-	TRBJ1-5
TGTGCCATCAGTGGAGGGACTGGGGAGACCCAGTACTTC	CAISGGTGETQYF	-	TRBV10-3	-	TRBJ2-5
TGTGCCATCAGGGGGGGATACGAGCAGTACTTC	CAIRGGYEQYF	many	TRBV28	-	TRBJ2-7
TGCAGTGCTACGTTGGCGAGGACAGGGGGCTATGACACTGAAGCTTTCTTT	CSATLARTGGYDTEAFF	many	TRBV20-1	TRBD1	TRBJ1-1
TGTGCCTGGAGTTCGGGAGGGGACTACAATGAGCAGTTCTTC	CAWSSGGDYNEQFF	many	TRBV30	TRBD2	TRBJ2-1
TGTGCCAGCAGTTTCACCGGTGAGCAGTTCTTC	CASSFTGEQFF	-	TRBV27	-	TRBJ2-1
TGTGCCACCAGCAGATCCGGGACAGCTGACACCATATATTTT	CATSRSGTADTIYF	-	TRBV15	TRBD1	TRBJ1-3
TGTGCCAGCAGCGTAGATGGGAGCCATCAGCCCCAGCATTTT	CASSVDGSHQPQHF	-	TRBV9	-	TRBJ1-5
TGCAGTGATCACGAGACAGGGACCACATCACCCCTCCACTTT	CSDHETGTTSPLHF	-	TRBV20-1	TRBD1	TRBJ1-6
TGTGCCAGCAGTTTTGGGACAGCCCGAAACACTGAAGCTTTCTTT	CASSFGTARNTEAFF	many	TRBV28	TRBD1	TRBJ1-1
TGTGCCAGCAGCCCCGGGACTAGCGGGAGTTTGAATGAGCAGTTCTTC	CASSPGTSGSLNEQFF	few	TRBV3-1	TRBD2	TRBJ2-1
TGTGCCAGCTCACCACCATTCCACCGCTATGGCTACACCTTC	CASSPPFHRYGYTF	many	TRBV18	-	TRBJ1-2
TGCGCCAGCAGCTCAGCAGGGGGCGGGAGCACTGAAGCTTTCTTT	CASSSAGGGSTEAFF	many	TRBV5-1	TRBD1	TRBJ1-1
TGTGCCAGCAGTTACTCTATTACAGAGAGGAGCTCCTACGAGCAGTACTTC	CASSYSITERSSYEQYF	many	TRBV6-5	-	TRBJ2-7
TGCGCCAGCAGCCCGACGACTAGCGGGAACGCTGAGCAGTTCTTC	CASSPTTSGNAEQFF	many	TRBV5-1	TRBD2	TRBJ2-1
TGTGCCAGCAGTTACCTGGGGGGGACAAAAATCTATGGCTACACCTTC	CASSYLGGTKIYGYTF	many	TRBV6-6	-	TRBJ1-2
TGCGCCAGCAGCCCCGCCGCTAACTATGGCTACACCTTC	CASSPAANYGYTF	many	TRBV10-1	-	TRBJ1-2
TGTGCCACCGCACAGGGGAATCCCGGGGAGCTGTTTTTT	CATAQGNPGELFF	many	TRBV12-3/TRBV12-4	TRBD1	TRBJ2-2